This T cell receptor beta chain derives from a study of blood T cell repertoires in COVID-19. Trimming took 6 bases from V and 2 from J, leaving 11 bases between them. Germline V gives CDR1 SGHAT, CDR2 FQNNGV. This CDR3 comprises 13 residues. Data came from immunoSEQ multiplex PCR; TCRdb stores just in-frame clones and leaves some out. The table shows 250,000 to 300,000 clones, with about 93% occurring only once. This clonotype originated in a woman between 25 and 40 years old who had recovered from COVID-19. The rearrangement links TRBV11-2 to TRBJ2-7; D possibly corresponds to TRBD2 (6 bases). Sequencing was done on a sample of PBMCs or T cells enriched from blood (not recorded which). In DNA form, the CDR3 reads TGTGCCAGCAGTCGGGGACTTGCCTACGAGCAGTACTTC. It yields the protein CASSRGLAYEQYF.